One sample yielded the 23 T cell receptor beta chains listed below, sequenced in a study of cytomegalovirus exposure and HLA in healthy donors. The primer mix had 60 Vbeta and 13 Jbeta primers. Produced via immunoSEQ multiplex PCR; TCRdb's table is partial and in-frame only. This sample has about 170,000 clones, with roughly 80% found just once. The sample consisted of PBMCs. The origin of the receptors is a woman between 45 and 65 years old in good health and CMV-seropositive.

This chain uses TRBV18 with TRBJ1-2; the D is unclear. The CDR3 consists of 12 residues. The ends were cut back, 3 bases at V and 4 bases at J, with 6 bases in the middle. CDR1 and CDR2 from the germline V gene are KGHSH and LQKENI. As DNA, the CDR3 is TGTGCCAGCTCACCTCTCTCCTATGGCTACACCTTC. This codes for CASSPLSYGYTF. Combining the CDR3 with reference TRBV18 and TRBJ1-2 gives the whole variable domain NAGVMQNPRHLVRRRGQEARLRCSPMKGHSHVYWYRQLPEEGLKFMVYLQKENIIDESGMPKERFSAEFPKEGPSILRIQQVVRGDSAAYFCASSPLSYGYTFGSGTRLTVV.

This clone was detected a few times. The chain uses TRBV18 and TRBJ2-3; 8 bases are a match to TRBD2. After removal of 2 bases from V and 3 bases from J, the junction contained 1 base not matched to a gene. The CDR3 runs 14 residues. Germline V gives CDR1 KGHSH, CDR2 LQKENI. This CDR3 reads CASSPSGGTDTQYF. The DNA for the CDR3 is TGTGCCAGCTCACCAAGCGGGGGAACAGATACGCAGTATTTT. Complete variable domain (other parts from reference TRBV18 and TRBJ2-3): NAGVMQNPRHLVRRRGQEARLRCSPMKGHSHVYWYRQLPEEGLKFMVYLQKENIIDESGMPKERFSAEFPKEGPSILRIQQVVRGDSAAYFCASSPSGGTDTQYFGPGTRLTVL.

This clone appeared once. The chain carries TRBV10-3 and TRBJ2-1, with TRBD1 matching over 11 bases. The J segment lost 9 bases and the V segment lost 4 bases, leaving 14 bases of the junction unmatched. This CDR3 comprises 17 residues. CDR1 is ENHRY and CDR2 is SYGVKD in the germline V gene. DNA for the CDR3: TGTGCCATCAGTGGCCCCCGGACAGGGGGCGTTGATGGTGAGCAGTTCTTC. The encoded protein is CAISGPRTGGVDGEQFF.

The chain uses TRBV2 and TRBJ2-7; D not certain. Germline loops: CDR1 SNHLY, CDR2 FYNNEI. Trimming removed 5 bases at V and 4 bases at J, with 9 bases between. This CDR3 is 12 amino acids long. The CDR3 sequence is CASSQLPYEQYF. Written as DNA, the CDR3 is TGTGCCAGCAGTCAGTTGCCTTACGAGCAGTACTTC.

This clone was found once. The chain couples TRBV7-2 to TRBJ2-1, with 9 bases aligning to TRBD2. The CDR3 contains 17 residues. Germline values: CDR1 SGHTA, CDR2 FQGNSA. After removal of 5 bases from V and 6 bases from J, the junction contained 14 bases not matched to a gene. The CDR3 sequence: CASSLKMTRGGLNEQFF. CDR3 coding DNA: TGTGCCAGCAGCCTAAAAATGACGCGGGGGGGCCTCAATGAGCAGTTCTTC.

As concerns this clone: At one end the junction does not follow the germline gene, possibly because of a read error. This chain uses TRBV7-9 with TRBJ2-6; D is unclear. The CDR3 covers 15 residues. Germline-derived CDR1 and CDR2 are SEHNR and FQNEAQ (reference sequence). In DNA form, the CDR3 reads TGTTCCAGCAGCCCTACCCGGTCTGGGGCCAACGTCCTGACTTTC. Amino acids: CSSSPTRSGANVLTF.

This chain joins TRBV28 and TRBJ2-1; the D gene is possibly TRBD2 (5 bases). Per germline, CDR1 MDHEN and CDR2 SYDVKM. There are 13 residues in the CDR3. Trimming pared 6 bases from V and 3 bases from J, leaving 9 bases between. CDR3 sequence (DNA): TGTGCCAGCAGATATGACTACTACAATGAGCAGTTCTTC. Residues: CASRYDYYNEQFF.

The chain recombines TRBV6-1 with TRBJ2-5; D might be TRBD1 (6 bases). Trimming took 8 bases from V and 5 from J, leaving 18 bases between them. CDR3 length: 14 residues. Per the germline V gene, CDR1 is MNHNS and CDR2 is SASEGT. CDR3 coding DNA: TGTGCCAGCCAAAAACAGGGCTACGGGGAGACCCAGTACTTC. Amino acids: CASQKQGYGETQYF.

This chain joins TRBV2 and TRBJ1-4, with D possibly TRBD1 on 6 matching bases. Between the trimmed V and J ends, which lost 6 bases and 0 bases, there was a span of 14 bases. This CDR3 contains 16 residues. Germline loops: CDR1 SNHLY, CDR2 FYNNEI. The CDR3 loop is CASRLGQTPTNEKLFF. The CDR3 region has the DNA TGTGCCAGCAGATTAGGACAGACACCAACTAATGAAAAACTGTTTTTT.

This clone was counted a single time. The gene calls are TRBV4-2 and TRBJ2-1; 12 nucleotides line up with TRBD2. The CDR3 contains 16 residues. CDR1 and CDR2 (germline): LGHNA, YNFKEQ. V lost 6 bases, J lost 6 bases, and 9 bases stayed unmatched. CDR3 in amino acids: CASRQGLAGDSNEQFF. Written as DNA, the CDR3 is TGTGCCAGCAGGCAGGGACTAGCGGGCGACTCCAATGAGCAGTTCTTC.

This clone appeared a few times. The V and J genes are TRBV6-6 and TRBJ1-1; 7 bases are a match to TRBD1. The CDR3 spans 14 residues. Trimming took 4 bases from V and 10 from J; bases not matched to a gene: 12. Germline CDR1 and CDR2: MNHNY and SVGAGI (reference sequence). The CDR3 spells CASSSIPRTGGAFF. The CDR3 DNA reads as TGTGCCAGCAGTTCGATCCCCAGGACAGGAGGAGCTTTCTTT.

V is TRBV4-3 and J is TRBJ1-4; no clear D gene. The CDR3 sequence is 15 residues long. The germline V and J ends were trimmed by 1 base and 7 bases, with 13 bases remaining between them. Looked up from germline, CDR1 is LGHNA and CDR2 is YSLEER. The CDR3 DNA follows: TGCGCCAGCAGCCAAGGGGTGGAGAGCCTTGAAAAACTGTTTTTT. Protein: CASSQGVESLEKLFF.

Comments on this clone: Within the sample, other DNA sequences also encode this same CDR3. The chain combines TRBV7-2 with TRBJ2-7; 13 nucleotides align to TRBD2. CDR1 and CDR2 from the germline V gene are SGHTA and FQGNSA. The CDR3 has 14 amino acids. Trimming at V came to 6 bases and at J to 9 bases, leaving 8 bases not matched to a gene. This CDR3 reads CASSLGLAGEPQYF. The CDR3 DNA reads TGTGCCAGCAGTCTCGGACTAGCGGGGGAGCCGCAGTACTTC.

This clone was picked up a small number of times. V is TRBV7-2 and J is TRBJ1-2; D ambiguous. Germline assignment: CDR1 SGHTA and CDR2 FQGNSA. This CDR3 has 15 amino acids. V lost 1 base and J lost 2, with 11 bases in between. DNA for the CDR3: TGTGCCAGCAGCTTAGACACAGCCTCCAACTATGGCTACACCTTC. Amino acid sequence: CASSLDTASNYGYTF.

This chain connects TRBV29-1 to TRBJ1-2, with D hard to call. CDR1 and CDR2 from the germline V gene are SQVTM and ANQGSEA. The CDR3 sequence is 12 residues long. The V gene lost 8 bases and the J gene lost 4 bases, with 14 bases spanning the gap. The CDR3 DNA follows: TGCAGCTCTCAGGATCTTTTCTATGGCTACACCTTC. The encoded protein is CSSQDLFYGYTF.

CDR3 protein: CASSQGESVAGLPSTDTQYF. CDR3 nucleotide sequence: TGCGCCAGCAGCCAAGGAGAGAGCGTGGCAGGACTCCCTAGCACAGATACGCAGTATTTT. V usage is TRBV4-3 and J usage is TRBJ2-3; possibly TRBD2 for D (5 bases). CDR3 length equals 20 residues. The germline V gene encodes CDR1 LGHNA and CDR2 YSLEER. V lost 1 base, J lost 0 bases, and 23 bases lay in between.

The chain employs TRBV7-2 and TRBJ2-2; D gene unclear. This CDR3 has 13 amino acids. Trimming shortened V by 3 bases and J by 5 bases, and 7 bases separated the two germline ends. Germline assignment: CDR1 SGHTA and CDR2 FQGNSA. Here the CDR3 DNA reads TGTGCCAGCAGCTTGTCTAGAACCGGGGAGCTGTTTTTT. It specifies CASSLSRTGELFF.

The J gene is TRBJ1-5, the V gene TRBV5-4; D is ambiguous. Germline loops: CDR1 SGHNT, CDR2 YYREEE (reference sequence). The CDR3 is 14 amino acids. V was cut by 0 bases and J by 5 bases, with 9 bases left in between. CDR3 sequence: CASSLAGLDQPQHF. The DNA of the CDR3 is TGTGCCAGCAGCTTGGCCGGGTTAGATCAGCCCCAGCATTTT. Full variable domain (missing parts from reference TRBV5-4 and TRBJ1-5): ETGVTQSPTHLIKTRGQQVTLRCSSQSGHNTVSWYQQALGQGPQFIFQYYREEENGRGNFPPRFSGLQFPNYSSELNVNALELDDSALYLCASSLAGLDQPQHFGDGTRLSIL.

V and J are TRBV6-5 and TRBJ2-7, with 7 bases lining up with TRBD1. This CDR3 has 16 residues. V trimming: 0 bases; J trimming: 1 base; junction bases outside the gene matches: 6. Looked up from germline, CDR1 is MNHEY and CDR2 is SVGAGI. The CDR3 nucleotides are TGTGCCAGCAGTTACTCGGGGACAGCAGCGTCCTACGAGCAGTACTTC. The encoded protein is CASSYSGTAASYEQYF.

The rearrangement joins TRBV28 to TRBJ1-2; tentatively, D is TRBD1 (5 bases). The V gene lost 2 bases and the J gene lost 6 bases, with 13 bases spanning the gap. The CDR3 runs to 14 residues. In germline, CDR1 is MDHEN, CDR2 SYDVKM. The CDR3 is CASSLDVRANGYTF. CDR3 coding DNA: TGTGCCAGCAGTTTAGACGTCAGGGCCAATGGCTACACCTTC.

The chain combines TRBV5-1 with TRBJ2-5; TRBD2 aligns across 13 bases. The DNA end lines up better with TRBJ2-7; the J call may be wrong. Germline lookup yields CDR1 SGHRS and CDR2 YFSETQ. The CDR3 is 15 residues long. CDR3 sequence: CASSTGLAGSYEQYF. CDR3 DNA sequence: TGCGCCAGCAGCACGGGACTAGCGGGATCCTACGAGCAGTACTTC.

This chain uses TRBV6-4 with TRBJ2-3; TRBD2 is a possible D gene (6 bases). Germline CDR1 reads MRHNA; CDR2 reads SNTAGT. V lost 5 bases and J lost 4, with 19 bases in between. This CDR3 has 16 residues. CDR3: CASSPTRDSRADTQYF. CDR3 nucleotide sequence: TGTGCCAGCAGTCCGACTCGGGACTCCCGGGCAGATACGCAGTATTTT.

The V call is TRBV19, the J call TRBJ2-5, with D uncertain. Germline CDR1 LNHDA, CDR2 SQIVND (reference sequence). The ends were cut back, 5 bases at V and 1 base at J, with 11 bases in the middle. The CDR3 totals 14 residues. CDR3 loop: CASSPRHSQETQYF. The CDR3 DNA reads TGTGCCAGTAGTCCCCGACATTCCCAAGAGACCCAGTACTTC. The variable domain in full, with the rest retrieved from reference TRBV19 and TRBJ2-5, is DGGITQSPKYLFRKEGQNVTLSCEQNLNHDAMYWYRQDPGQGLRLIYYSQIVNDFQKGDIAEGYSVSREKKESFPLTVTSAQKNPTAFYLCASSPRHSQETQYFGPGTRLLVL.